One sample yielded the 28 T cell receptor beta chains listed below, sequenced in a study of shared clonotypes between healthy human individuals. Method: immunoSEQ multiplex PCR; TCRdb's copy keeps in-frame clones and lacks some. This table holds under 750,000 clones, around 77% found once. Sequencing input: memory CD4+ T cells sorted from blood. Subset in this sample: CD45RA-negative fraction. The receptors derive from a woman aged 25 to 39 in good health.

This clone was counted between two and nine times. The chain combines TRBV25-1 with TRBJ2-1; 7 nucleotides match TRBD1. With V trimmed by 4 bases and J by 3 bases, 6 bases remained unmatched. This CDR3 region has 15 residues. Germline V gene lookup returns CDR1 MGHDK and CDR2 SYGVNS. This chain's CDR3 is CASSVPGTVYNEQFF. CDR3 nucleotide sequence: TGTGCCAGCAGTGTCCCCGGGACAGTCTACAATGAGCAGTTCTTC.

The genes are TRBV28 and TRBJ2-3, with TRBD2 as a possible D gene (6 bases). Germline V gene sequence: CDR1 MDHEN, CDR2 SYDVKM. The CDR3 extends over 13 amino acids. V shed 6 bases and J shed 8 bases, with 15 bases lying between them. The CDR3 sequence: CASRREYGGTQYF. Written as DNA, the CDR3 is TGTGCCAGCAGACGGGAGTACGGGGGTACGCAGTATTTT. The full variable domain, in which reference TRBV28 and TRBJ2-3 provide the parts outside the CDR3, is DVKVTQSSRYLVKRTGEKVFLECVQDMDHENMFWYRQDPGLGLRLIYFSYDVKMKEKGDIPEGYSVSREKKERFSLILESASTNQTSMYLCASRREYGGTQYFGPGTRLTVL.

This clone was observed a few times. V usage is TRBV28 and J usage is TRBJ1-2; TRBD1 matches 10 bases. Losses at the gene ends were 7 bases for V and 0 bases for J; bases not matched to a gene: 8. The CDR3 is made up of 16 amino acids. Looked up from germline, CDR1 is MDHEN and CDR2 is SYDVKM. The CDR3 DNA reads TGTGCCAGCACAAGAGTGGGGACAGGGGCTAACTATGGCTACACCTTC. Its translation: CASTRVGTGANYGYTF.

The V call is TRBV11-3, the J call TRBJ2-3, with TRBD1 as a possible D gene (6 bases). V was trimmed by 5 bases and J by 0 bases, leaving 9 bases between them. Germline CDR1 reads SGHNT; CDR2 reads YENEEA. The CDR3 contains 14 residues. Here the CDR3 DNA reads TGTGCCAGCAGCCCACAGGGAAGCACAGATACGCAGTATTTT. It yields the protein CASSPQGSTDTQYF.

This clone has more than one count but fewer than ten. The V call is TRBV28, the J call TRBJ2-7; TRBD1 matches at 10 bases. Losses at the gene ends were 5 bases for V and 0 bases for J; bases not matched to a gene: 10. CDR1 MDHEN and CDR2 SYDVKM come from the germline V gene. This CDR3 has 17 amino acids. The DNA for the CDR3 is TGTGCCAGCAGTGCCACCCCGGGACAGGGGTTCTCCTACGAGCAGTACTTC. Translation: CASSATPGQGFSYEQYF. Complete variable domain (other parts from reference TRBV28 and TRBJ2-7): DVKVTQSSRYLVKRTGEKVFLECVQDMDHENMFWYRQDPGLGLRLIYFSYDVKMKEKGDIPEGYSVSREKKERFSLILESASTNQTSMYLCASSATPGQGFSYEQYFGPGTRLTVT.

This clone was seen only a few times. The chain employs TRBV4-1 and TRBJ2-5; TRBD1 is a possible D gene (5 bases). This CDR3 comprises 16 residues. Germline CDR1 and CDR2: MGHRA and YSYEKL. V lost 1 base to trimming and J lost 1 base, with 13 bases between them. The CDR3 DNA follows: TGCGCCAGCAGCCAAGCAAGTCAGGGCGGCCAAGAGACCCAGTACTTC. Translated: CASSQASQGGQETQYF.

The chain employs TRBV5-1 and TRBJ2-7; no definite D call. With 0 bases removed from V and 4 bases from J, the gap between germline ends came to 11 bases. The CDR3 spans 14 residues. Germline CDR1 SGHRS, CDR2 YFSETQ. The DNA of the CDR3 is TGCGCCAGCAGCTTGGACAGTCCCGAGTACGAGCAGTACTTC. As protein: CASSLDSPEYEQYF.

This clone appeared a single time. The V gene is TRBV14, the J gene TRBJ2-1, with 10 bases fitting TRBD2. Trimming removed 3 bases from V and 5 bases from J; junction bases left unmatched: 4. This CDR3 comprises 15 residues. The germline V gene encodes CDR1 SGHDN and CDR2 FVKESK. CDR3 nucleotide sequence: TGTGCCAGCAGCCAGCTAGCGGGAGCCAACAATGAGCAGTTCTTC. This sequence encodes CASSQLAGANNEQFF.

This sequence joins TRBV5-6 and TRBJ2-5; D possibly matches TRBD1 or TRBD2 (5 bases each). V was pared by 1 base and J by 9 bases, with 7 bases between. The CDR3 consists of 11 residues. CDR1 is SGHDT and CDR2 is YYEEEE in the germline V gene. The CDR3 sequence: CASSLMGAQYF. CDR3 sequence (DNA): TGTGCCAGCAGCTTGATGGGGGCCCAGTACTTC.

The V and J genes are TRBV10-3 and TRBJ2-7; 8 nucleotides line up with TRBD1. Germline CDR1 and CDR2: ENHRY and SYGVKD. V was pared by 6 bases and J by 4 bases, with 5 bases of the junction left unmatched. The CDR3 is 13 amino acids. This chain's CDR3 is CAIRRTGKYEQYF. As DNA, the CDR3 is TGTGCCATCAGACGGACAGGGAAGTACGAGCAGTACTTC.

In this sample, this clone turned up a few times. V is TRBV5-1 and J is TRBJ1-5; 9 bases are shared with TRBD1. V dropped 0 bases and J dropped 4; count of bases not matched to a gene: 2. Germline V CDR1 and CDR2: SGHRS, YFSETQ. This CDR3 has 15 amino acids. The DNA of the CDR3 is TGCGCCAGCAGCTTGGAGGGGACAGGGAATCAGCCCCAGCATTTT. It codes for CASSLEGTGNQPQHF.

The V gene is TRBV7-9, the J gene TRBJ1-5; 8 nucleotides match TRBD1. Looked up from germline, CDR1 is SEHNR and CDR2 is FQNEAQ (reference sequence). The CDR3 consists of 17 residues. Germline trimming cut 6 bases from V and 2 bases from J; bases unmatched to any gene: 12. CDR3 protein: CASSPGQGGSGNQPQHF. CDR3 coding DNA: TGTGCCAGCAGTCCTGGACAGGGAGGTTCGGGCAATCAGCCCCAGCATTTT.

The V and J genes are TRBV2 and TRBJ2-1; D might be TRBD2 (6 bases). V shed 4 bases and J shed 8 bases, with 15 bases lying between them. Germline CDR1 is SNHLY and CDR2 is FYNNEI. The CDR3 is 14 residues long. The CDR3 DNA sequence: TGTGCCAGCAGTGTGCGGAGGGCCGGGGATGAGCAGTTCTTC. It yields the protein CASSVRRAGDEQFF. The whole variable domain, remainder taken from reference TRBV2 and TRBJ2-1, is EPEVTQTPSHQVTQMGQEVILRCVPISNHLYFYWYRQILGQKVEFLVSFYNNEISEKSEIFDDQFSVERPDGSNFTLKIRSTKLEDSAMYFCASSVRRAGDEQFFGPGTRLTVL.

This rearrangement joins TRBV4-1 to TRBJ2-3; 11 bases are shared with TRBD1. Germline assignment: CDR1 MGHRA and CDR2 YSYEKL. V lost 6 bases, J lost 3 bases, and 5 bases stayed unmatched. This CDR3 comprises 15 residues. The CDR3 coding sequence is TGCGCCAGCAGTGTCCGGGACAGGGGGACAGATACGCAGTATTTT. Translated, it gives CASSVRDRGTDTQYF.

This clone has just one count. The chain couples TRBV4-1 to TRBJ2-5; D unresolved. The CDR3 runs 16 residues. Deletions cut 5 bases from V and 1 base from J, with 17 bases between. Germline loops: CDR1 MGHRA, CDR2 YSYEKL. In nucleotides, the CDR3 is TGCGCCAGCAGCAAAAGCCCTGCTGACACCCAAGAGACCCAGTACTTC. This translates into CASSKSPADTQETQYF.

The chain combines TRBV11-2 with TRBJ2-2; 13 bases agree with TRBD2. CDR1 and CDR2 from the germline V gene are SGHAT and FQNNGV. This CDR3 region has 18 residues. V shed 5 bases and J 0 bases; nucleotides not matched to a gene: 6. CDR3 DNA: TGTGCCAGCAGCCCGACTAGCGGGAGGCCAGCGAACACCGGGGAGCTGTTTTTT. Protein sequence: CASSPTSGRPANTGELFF.

CDR3 DNA: TGTGCCAGCAGTCGACTAGAGAGGAGCCAAGAGACCCAGTACTTC. Its translation is CASSRLERSQETQYF. The chain links TRBV6-5 to TRBJ2-5; tentative D call: TRBD2 (6 bases). The CDR3 loop spans 15 amino acids. V dropped 5 bases and J dropped 1 base, with 14 bases sitting between them. Germline V gene sequence: CDR1 MNHEY, CDR2 SVGAGI.

V usage is TRBV6-1 and J usage is TRBJ2-3, with no clear D. The CDR3 contains 14 residues. CDR1 is MNHNS and CDR2 is SASEGT in the germline V gene. Trimming shortened V by 6 bases and J by 0 bases, and 10 bases separated the two germline ends. The CDR3 spells CASRRQISTDTQYF. CDR3 DNA sequence: TGTGCCAGCAGAAGGCAAATTAGCACAGATACGCAGTATTTT.

The chain couples TRBV28 to TRBJ2-7; D is unclear. The CDR3 extends over 13 amino acids. The germline gives CDR1 MDHEN, CDR2 SYDVKM. Trimming shortened V by 6 bases and J by 8 bases, and 17 bases separated the two germline ends. CDR3 bases: TGTGCCAGCAGACGGACGGCAGACTCGCAGCAGTACTTC. Amino acid sequence: CASRRTADSQQYF.

The chain combines TRBV5-1 with TRBJ1-5; D uncertain. V lost 4 bases, J lost 12 bases, and 14 bases lay in between. The CDR3 has 12 residues. Germline assignment: CDR1 SGHRS and CDR2 YFSETQ. CDR3: CASSSDGTRQHF. CDR3 nucleotide sequence: TGCGCCAGCAGCAGCGACGGCACGCGCCAGCATTTT.

There are a few counts of this clone. This chain links TRBV29-1 with TRBJ2-7, with 7 bases lining up with TRBD2. Germline CDR1 is SQVTM and CDR2 is ANQGSEA. V was clipped by 6 bases and J by 4 bases; unmatched bases: 18. The CDR3 is 16 residues long. The CDR3 spells CSVARLAHGVLYEQYF. The CDR3 nucleotides read TGCAGCGTAGCCAGACTAGCCCACGGGGTCCTTTACGAGCAGTACTTC.

This clone was counted only a few times. The chain combines TRBV29-1 with TRBJ1-1; no clear D gene. V was trimmed by 7 bases and J by 4 bases, leaving 13 bases between them. The germline V gene encodes CDR1 SQVTM and CDR2 ANQGSEA. CDR3 size: 12 residues. CDR3 in DNA: TGCAGCGCCGCCCTGACTCTCACTGAAGCTTTCTTT. It yields the protein CSAALTLTEAFF.

The chain has TRBV29-1 and TRBJ1-2, with 8 bases aligning to TRBD1. Germline lookup yields CDR1 SQVTM and CDR2 ANQGSEA. The CDR3 runs 14 residues. The J segment lost 4 bases and the V segment lost 4 bases, leaving 8 bases of the junction unmatched. The CDR3 protein is CSVGATGVGYGYTF. The CDR3 DNA is TGCAGCGTTGGAGCGACAGGGGTGGGCTATGGCTACACCTTC.

This chain links TRBV13 with TRBJ2-7; D is possibly TRBD2 (6 bases). The CDR3 totals 15 residues. Germline V lookup: CDR1 PRHDT, CDR2 FYEKMQ (reference sequence). Trimming took 4 bases from V and 4 from J, leaving 17 bases between them. The DNA for the CDR3 is TGTGCCAGCAGCTCCAGCTGGAGGGGAGATTACGAGCAGTACTTC. Amino acid sequence: CASSSSWRGDYEQYF.

V is TRBV19 and J is TRBJ2-1, with 7 bases aligning to TRBD1. This CDR3 is built from 15 residues. The V gene's germline CDR1 is LNHDA and CDR2 SQIVND (reference sequence). J was trimmed by 3 bases and V by 6 bases; bases with no gene match: 8. Here the CDR3 reads CASSYPGTDYNEQFF. CDR3 nucleotide sequence: TGTGCCAGTAGCTACCCCGGGACAGACTACAATGAGCAGTTCTTC.

The chain joins TRBV11-2 to TRBJ1-4, with D unresolved. The CDR3 has 16 amino acids. Trimming removed 10 bases from V and 2 bases from J, with 20 bases in between. CDR1 is SGHAT, CDR2 FQNNGV, per germline. CDR3 residues: CATRGLAGRTNEKLFF. Here the CDR3 DNA reads TGTGCCACCCGAGGATTAGCCGGACGTACTAATGAAAAACTGTTTTTT.

Details on this clone: In the same sample, other DNA sequences code for this CDR3. The V call is TRBV28, the J call TRBJ1-2; tentatively, D is TRBD1 (5 bases). The CDR3 spans 14 residues. V lost 1 base, J lost 2 bases, and 8 bases lay in between. CDR1 and CDR2 (germline): MDHEN, SYDVKM. In DNA form, the CDR3 reads TGTGCCAGCAGTTTATCCGCAGGGAACTATGGCTACACCTTC. It is translated as CASSLSAGNYGYTF.

The chain uses TRBV2 and TRBJ2-3; D is ambiguous. The CDR3 is made up of 13 amino acids. Germline assignment: CDR1 SNHLY and CDR2 FYNNEI. V gave up 5 bases and J gave up 6 bases, with 12 bases separating them. CDR3 sequence: CASSSFSSDTQYF. CDR3 nucleotide sequence: TGTGCCAGCAGTTCCTTCTCTTCGGATACGCAGTATTTT.